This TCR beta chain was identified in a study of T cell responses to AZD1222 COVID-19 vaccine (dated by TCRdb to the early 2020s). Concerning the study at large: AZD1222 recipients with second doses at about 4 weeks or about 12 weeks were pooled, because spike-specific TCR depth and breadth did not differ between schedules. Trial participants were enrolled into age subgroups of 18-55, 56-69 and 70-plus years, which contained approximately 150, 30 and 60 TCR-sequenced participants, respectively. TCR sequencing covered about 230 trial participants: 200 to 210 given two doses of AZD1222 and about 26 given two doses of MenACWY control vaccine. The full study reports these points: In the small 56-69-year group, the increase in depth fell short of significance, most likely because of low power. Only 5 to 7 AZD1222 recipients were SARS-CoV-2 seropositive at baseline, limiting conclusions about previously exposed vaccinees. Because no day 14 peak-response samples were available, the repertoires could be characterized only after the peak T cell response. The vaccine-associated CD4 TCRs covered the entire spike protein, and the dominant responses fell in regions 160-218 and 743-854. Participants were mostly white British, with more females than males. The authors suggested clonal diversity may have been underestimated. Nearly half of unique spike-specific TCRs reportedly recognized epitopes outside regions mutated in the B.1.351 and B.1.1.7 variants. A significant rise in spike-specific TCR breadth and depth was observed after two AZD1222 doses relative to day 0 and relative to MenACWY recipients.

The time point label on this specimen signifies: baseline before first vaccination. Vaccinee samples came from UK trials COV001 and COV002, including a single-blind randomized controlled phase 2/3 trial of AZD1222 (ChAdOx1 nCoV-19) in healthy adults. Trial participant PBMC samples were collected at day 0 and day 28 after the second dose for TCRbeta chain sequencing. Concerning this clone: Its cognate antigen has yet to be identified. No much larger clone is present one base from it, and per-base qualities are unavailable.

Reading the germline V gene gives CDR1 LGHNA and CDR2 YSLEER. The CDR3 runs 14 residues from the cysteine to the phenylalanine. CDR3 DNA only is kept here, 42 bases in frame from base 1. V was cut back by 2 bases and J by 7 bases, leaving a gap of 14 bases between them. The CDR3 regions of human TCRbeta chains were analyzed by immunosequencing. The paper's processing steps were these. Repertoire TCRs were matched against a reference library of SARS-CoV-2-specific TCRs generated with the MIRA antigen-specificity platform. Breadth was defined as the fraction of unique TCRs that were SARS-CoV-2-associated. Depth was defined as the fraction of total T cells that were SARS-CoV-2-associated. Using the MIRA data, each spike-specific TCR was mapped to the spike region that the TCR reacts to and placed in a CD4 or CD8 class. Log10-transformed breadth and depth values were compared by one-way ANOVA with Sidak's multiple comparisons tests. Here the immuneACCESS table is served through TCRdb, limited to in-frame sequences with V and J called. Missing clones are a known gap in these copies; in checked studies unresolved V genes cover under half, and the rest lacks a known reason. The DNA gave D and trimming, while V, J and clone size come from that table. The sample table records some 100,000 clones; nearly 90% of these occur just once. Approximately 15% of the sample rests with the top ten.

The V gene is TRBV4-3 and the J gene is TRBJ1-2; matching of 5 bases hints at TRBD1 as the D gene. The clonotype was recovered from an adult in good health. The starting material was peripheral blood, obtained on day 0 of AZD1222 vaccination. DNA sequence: TGCGCCAGCAGCCAATTGACAGCGACGGGTGGCTACACCTTC. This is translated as CASSQLTATGGYTF.